This TCR beta chain comes out of a study of blood T cell repertoires in COVID-19 (dated by TCRdb to between 2020 and 2021). Looking at the study overall: Samples covering the acute and convalescent phases of COVID-19 were provided by collaborators in the United States, Italy and Spain. Samples came from the ongoing ImmuneRACE study (first 160 participants) plus 1,254 subjects from 6 global collaborators. The repertoires were made available in a free public database intended to serve as a resource for research on the immune response to SARS-CoV-2. The material from the prospective study consisted of cDNA or gDNA derived from T cells, B-cell-depleted T cells, or PBMCs. Subjects who had been exposed to COVID-19, were actively infected with it, or had recovered from it provided the deeply sampled blood TCRbeta repertoires that made up the dataset. Where HLA class I and class II types were available, the types were taken from metadata supplied by the sample provider, not from assay-based typing. Sample metadata almost always included a de-identified subject ID, COVID-19 status, age in years and sex.

TCRbeta CDR3 regions were amplified from genomic DNA by means of the immunoSEQ Assay, a bias-controlled multiplex PCR. The original methods were these. Within the assay, amplification of reference gene primers was used to estimate how many nucleated cells each sample contained. To quantify the absolute abundance of each unique TCRbeta CDR3 rearrangement, sequence reads were collapsed and filtered. For each sample, productive Simpson clonality was calculated as the square root of Simpson's diversity index over productive rearrangements. TCRdb mirrors the immuneACCESS table, restricted to in-frame sequences. Some clones are absent from its copies; in checked studies, under half trace to an unresolved V gene, and the reason for the others is unknown. Clone size and the V and J calls come from that table; the DNA yielded D and trimming. The sample profile shows about 200,000 clones; about 81% of them were found once. The leading ten clones occupy about 5.6% of the sample.

About this clone: The antigen this receptor binds is unknown. Per-nucleotide qualities are absent, and no much larger clonotype sits a single base away.

CDR1 is given as SNHLY and CDR2 as FYNNEI, both from the germline V gene. From its cysteine to its phenylalanine, the CDR3 spans 15 amino acids. The only DNA kept is the CDR3, 45 bases in frame from the first base. The junction shows trimming of 5 bases on V and 4 bases on J, and the gene matches do not reach 6 bases of it. Summary of the overall study and its limitations: The quantity of clinical and demographic metadata differed by source and by participant and was supplied without curation.

One collaborating source in Seattle enrolled patients while the patients were actively infected and followed the patients over time throughout the course of disease. Each collaborating institution followed its own protocols to collect whole blood in K2EDTA tubes. For TCRbeta analysis, collaborators shipped samples as frozen whole blood, isolated PBMCs, or DNA extracted from either of those sample types. This clonotype originated in a woman in her seventies with COVID-19, enrolled during active disease. The V and J segments used are TRBV2 and TRBJ1-5, and TRBD1 aligns with 9 junction nucleotides. Sequencing was performed on peripheral blood. The CDR3 loop reads CASSRQGGGNQPQHF. At the DNA level, the sequence is TGTGCCAGCAGTAGACAGGGGGGCGGTAATCAGCCCCAGCATTTT.